This paragraph covers one T cell receptor beta chain sequence. Its antigen is not known. The data were taken from a study of T cells in Graves' hyperthyroidism and ophthalmopathy. Study background: Pretreatment peripheral blood was obtained at initial diagnosis. General observations from the study: Blood shared most expanded thyroid clonotypes above 0.001.

Fresh peripheral blood, around 11 ml of it, supplied the PBMCs. This CDR3 contains 16 residues. V lost 5 bases and J lost 13, with 24 bases in between. Germline V gives CDR1 SEHNR, CDR2 FQNEAQ (reference sequence). Amplification of TCR beta CDR3 regions was performed using RNA transcripts as template. Using the HTBI primer set, a first-round RT-PCR was run on the TCR CDR3. A single record per CDR3 protein comes from TCRdb applying MiXCR to the multiplex PCR reads. The table has around 290,000 distinct CDR3 sequences, roughly 13% seen once; the top ten hold more than 7.5%. This TCR derives from a woman aged 30 to 39 with Graves' hyperthyroidism that later progressed to Graves' ophthalmopathy. The specimen was blood. The rearrangement uses TRBV7-9 and TRBJ1-6; the D is unclear. In DNA, the CDR3 is TGTGCCAGCAGCGACACCGCCCGGGTTGACGAGGTTCCCCTCCACTTT. This codes for CASSDTARVDEVPLHF.